The rows below give T cell receptor beta chains drawn from one sample of a study of cytomegalovirus exposure and HLA in healthy donors. Measured with immunoSEQ multiplex PCR; TCRdb has only the in-frame clones, and not every one. Counted here are under 350,000 clones, 65% to 90% occurring once; the ten biggest clones make up roughly 0.99%. The sample taken for sequencing was PBMCs. The receptors stem from a woman under 30 in good health and CMV-seronegative. Each CDR3 is given with its conserved first and last residue. A D gene is named only where the DNA matches it firmly. The size entry is marked missing in some rows and otherwise reads once, few, many or a size class.

J: TRBJ1-1
V: TRBV29-1
D: NA
size: few
DNA: TGCAGCGTTGAAAGGGACTACACTGAAGCTTTCTTT
CDR3: CSVERDYTEAFF

J: TRBJ2-1
V: TRBV9
D: TRBD2
size: NA
DNA: TGTGCCAGCAGCGTCCATGGACTAGCGGGAGCGAGGAATGAGCAGTTCTTC
CDR3: CASSVHGLAGARNEQFF

J: TRBJ1-2
V: TRBV27
D: NA
size: NA
DNA: TGTGCCAGCAGTTTTCAAACAGGGACCCCGTTCTATGGCTACACCTTC
CDR3: CASSFQTGTPFYGYTF

J: TRBJ2-7
V: TRBV5-1
D: NA
size: NA
DNA: TGCGCCAGCAGCTTAGTACAGGGAAGGTATGCCTACGAGCAGTACTTC
CDR3: CASSLVQGRYAYEQYF

J: TRBJ1-2
V: TRBV30
D: NA
size: NA
DNA: TGTGCCTGGAGTGTACAGACGCCTGGCTACACCTTC
CDR3: CAWSVQTPGYTF

J: TRBJ2-7
V: TRBV30
D: TRBD1
size: NA
DNA: TGTGCCTGGAGTGTCGGGACAGGGACCTACGAGCAGTACTTC
CDR3: CAWSVGTGTYEQYF

J: TRBJ2-5
V: TRBV30
D: NA
size: NA
DNA: TGTGCCTGGAGCGCGGGCGGAGATCGAGGAGAGACCCAGTACTTC
CDR3: CAWSAGGDRGETQYF

J: TRBJ2-7
V: TRBV11-2
D: TRBD2
size: NA
DNA: TGTGCCAGCAGCTTATTACATAGCGGGGGGGCCTACGAGCAGTACTTC
CDR3: CASSLLHSGGAYEQYF

J: TRBJ1-5
V: TRBV5-4
D: NA
size: once
DNA: TGTGCCAGCAGCCTTGCCTCGCTAAGCAATCAGCCCCAGCATTTT
CDR3: CASSLASLSNQPQHF

J: TRBJ1-1
V: TRBV6-4
D: NA
size: NA
DNA: TGTGCCAGCAGTGAACAGATTGGAACTGAAGCTTTCTTT
CDR3: CASSEQIGTEAFF

J: TRBJ2-3
V: TRBV4-3
D: TRBD2
size: NA
DNA: TGCGCCAGCAGCCACCCTAGCGGGACGCAGTATTTT
CDR3: CASSHPSGTQYF

J: TRBJ2-6
V: TRBV2
D: TRBD1
size: NA
DNA: TGTGCCAGCAGTGAAGCTCCGGCCAGGGGGTTCTTCTCTGGGGCCAACGTCCTGACTTTC
CDR3: CASSEAPARGFFSGANVLTF

J: TRBJ1-1
V: TRBV6-5
D: TRBD1
size: NA
DNA: TGTGCCAGCAGTAGACAACAGGGGGCGCGGACTGAAGCTTTCTTT
CDR3: CASSRQQGARTEAFF

J: TRBJ1-5
V: TRBV19
D: TRBD1
size: NA
DNA: TGTGCCAGTAGCGGGACAGGGGGTAATCAGCCCCAGCATTTT
CDR3: CASSGTGGNQPQHF

J: TRBJ2-2
V: TRBV6-1
D: TRBD1
size: once
DNA: TGTGCCAGCAGCCGTCTGACAGGGGACACCGGGGAGCTGTTTTTT
CDR3: CASSRLTGDTGELFF

J: TRBJ2-7
V: TRBV6-6
D: NA
size: NA
DNA: TGTGCCAGCAGTTACGGAGGCAGGGAGGCCTACGAGCAGTACTTC
CDR3: CASSYGGREAYEQYF

J: TRBJ2-1
V: TRBV7-9
D: TRBD2
size: NA
DNA: TGTGCCAGCAGCTTTCGGACTAGCGGGACGGGAGGGAATGAGCAGTTCTTC
CDR3: CASSFRTSGTGGNEQFF

J: TRBJ2-1
V: TRBV5-1
D: TRBD1
size: NA
DNA: TGCGCCAGCAGCTGGGGACAGCACCCTGAGCAGTTCTTC
CDR3: CASSWGQHPEQFF

J: TRBJ2-5
V: TRBV27
D: NA
size: NA
DNA: TGTGCCAGCAGTTCCAGAGGGACCCAGTACTTC
CDR3: CASSSRGTQYF

J: TRBJ2-7
V: TRBV6-5
D: TRBD2
size: NA
DNA: TGTGCCAGCAGCCTCGCCCGGGGGGGGAGTTACGAGCAGTACTTC
CDR3: CASSLARGGSYEQYF

J: TRBJ2-2
V: TRBV5-1
D: TRBD1
size: NA
DNA: TGCGCCAGCAGCCGGGACAGGGTATTAGAGGAGCTGTTTTTT
CDR3: CASSRDRVLEELFF

J: TRBJ2-4
V: TRBV7-2
D: NA
size: NA
DNA: TGTGCCAGCAGCGCCCGCAGTCTAGCCAAAAACATTCAGTACTTC
CDR3: CASSARSLAKNIQYF

J: TRBJ2-7
V: TRBV11-3
D: TRBD2
size: NA
DNA: TGTGCCAGCAGCTTAAACAGCGGGAGTCTCCGCGAGCAGTACTTC
CDR3: CASSLNSGSLREQYF

J: TRBJ2-5
V: TRBV7-8
D: NA
size: NA
DNA: TGTGCCAGCAGCTTGACCTATGGTGGCGATATTTCTAGTCGCCAAGAGACCCAGTACTTC
CDR3: CASSLTYGGDISSRQETQYF

J: TRBJ1-2
V: TRBV6-4
D: TRBD1
size: NA
DNA: TGTGCCAGCCGGGGACAGGATGGCGATAACTATGGCTACACCTTC
CDR3: CASRGQDGDNYGYTF

J: TRBJ2-3
V: TRBV27
D: TRBD2
size: NA
DNA: TGTGCCAGCAGTACCCTAATAGCGGGGGGGGGCACAGATACGCAGTATTTT
CDR3: CASSTLIAGGGTDTQYF

J: TRBJ1-2
V: TRBV4-1
D: TRBD1
size: once
DNA: TGCGCCAGCAGCCAAGATCCCTCCCCAGCAGGGGGGCTCTATGGCTACACCTTC
CDR3: CASSQDPSPAGGLYGYTF

J: TRBJ2-7
V: TRBV18
D: TRBD1
size: NA
DNA: TGTGCCAGCTCTCCGGGTACAGGGGCCATGATTGGGGAGCAGTACTTC
CDR3: CASSPGTGAMIGEQYF

J: TRBJ1-1
V: TRBV9
D: NA
size: few
DNA: TGTGCCAGCAGCGTAGGTTGGCCGATGAACACTGAAGCTTTCTTT
CDR3: CASSVGWPMNTEAFF

J: TRBJ1-2
V: TRBV28
D: TRBD1
size: NA
DNA: TGTGCCAGCAGTTTATACAGGGGGCCGAACTATGGCTACACCTTC
CDR3: CASSLYRGPNYGYTF

J: TRBJ1-1
V: TRBV30
D: NA
size: NA
DNA: TGTGCCTGGGAGGGACACCTAAACACTGAAGCTTTCTTT
CDR3: CAWEGHLNTEAFF

J: TRBJ2-5
V: TRBV10-1
D: NA
size: NA
DNA: TGCGCCAGCAGTGAGGGAGGCGAAGGGGAGACCCAGTACTTC
CDR3: CASSEGGEGETQYF

J: TRBJ2-3
V: TRBV5-1
D: TRBD1
size: once
DNA: TGCGCCAGCAGCTTGGGACAGGGCGCAGATACGCAGTATTTT
CDR3: CASSLGQGADTQYF

J: TRBJ1-2
V: TRBV12-5
D: TRBD1
size: NA
DNA: TGTGCTAGTGGACCGGGACAGCAAGCGCCATATAACTATGGCTACACCTTC
CDR3: CASGPGQQAPYNYGYTF

J: TRBJ1-2
V: TRBV5-5
D: NA
size: NA
DNA: TGTGCCAGCAGCTGGACCCGACAGCGCCCAATCTATGGCTACACCTTC
CDR3: CASSWTRQRPIYGYTF

J: TRBJ1-2
V: TRBV29-1
D: NA
size: NA
DNA: TGCAGCGTTGAAGCGGACTATGGCTACACCTTC
CDR3: CSVEADYGYTF

J: TRBJ1-1
V: TRBV6-6
D: NA
size: NA
DNA: TGTGCCAGCAAGCTGGACAGTTCCATGAACACTGAAGCTTTCTTT
CDR3: CASKLDSSMNTEAFF

J: TRBJ1-1
V: TRBV5-6
D: NA
size: NA
DNA: TGTGCCAGCAGTTCATACATGAACACTGAAGCTTTCTTT
CDR3: CASSSYMNTEAFF

J: TRBJ1-1
V: TRBV27
D: TRBD1
size: NA
DNA: TGTGCCAGCAGTTTGTATAGCAGGGGGGATGGGGCCACTGAAGCTTTCTTT
CDR3: CASSLYSRGDGATEAFF

J: TRBJ1-2
V: TRBV9
D: TRBD1
size: NA
DNA: TGTGCCAGCAGCGTAGTAGGGGGCGAGGGTGGCTACACCTTC
CDR3: CASSVVGGEGGYTF

J: TRBJ1-1
V: TRBV7-8
D: TRBD1
size: NA
DNA: TGTGCCAGCAGCTTACCATGGACAGGGACAGCTGAAGCTTTCTTT
CDR3: CASSLPWTGTAEAFF

J: TRBJ2-7
V: TRBV6-6
D: TRBD1
size: once
DNA: TGTGCCAGCATCAGGACAGGGTTCTACGAGCAGTACTTC
CDR3: CASIRTGFYEQYF

J: TRBJ2-1
V: TRBV29-1
D: NA
size: NA
DNA: TGCAGCGTTTTTAAGGGAAGAACGGGGAATGAGCAGTTCTTC
CDR3: CSVFKGRTGNEQFF

J: TRBJ1-1
V: TRBV5-1
D: TRBD1
size: NA
DNA: TGCGCCAGCAGCTTCCTCGGACAGGGGGGCACTGAAGCTTTCTTT
CDR3: CASSFLGQGGTEAFF

J: TRBJ1-5
V: TRBV19
D: NA
size: NA
DNA: TGTGCCAGTAGTATCGGCAGGGTAATCGTTAGCAATCAGCCCCAGCATTTT
CDR3: CASSIGRVIVSNQPQHF